The 21 T cell receptor beta chains below were found in one sample sequenced in a study of blood T cell repertoires in COVID-19. Profiling relied on immunoSEQ multiplex PCR, and the TCRdb table lists in-frame clones only, not all of them. Altogether more than 300,000 clones are present, 85% to 90% being singletons, with the ten largest covering roughly 4.5%. Sequenced: PBMCs or T cells enriched from blood (not recorded which). Receptor source: a man younger than 45 who had recovered from COVID-19.

This rearrangement joins TRBV19 to TRBJ2-5; perhaps TRBD2 as D (6 bases). The CDR3 runs 14 residues. Per germline, CDR1 LNHDA and CDR2 SQIVND (reference sequence). V lost 3 bases to trimming and J lost 2 bases, with 10 bases between them. CDR3 residues: CASSIGGLQETQYF. Here the CDR3 DNA reads TGTGCCAGTAGTATTGGCGGACTACAAGAGACCCAGTACTTC.

Remarks on this clone: The sample contains more than one DNA sequence encoding this CDR3. This rearrangement joins TRBV5-1 to TRBJ1-1; D is uncertain. The CDR3 runs 14 residues. CDR1 and CDR2 (germline): SGHRS, YFSETQ. Trimming cost V 0 bases and J 2 bases, with 8 bases left between them. The DNA for the CDR3 is TGCGCCAGCAGCTTGGGGGCCCTAAACACTGAAGCTTTCTTT. It translates to CASSLGALNTEAFF.

The V and J genes are TRBV6-4 and TRBJ2-1; TRBD1 is a possible D gene (6 bases). Germline-derived CDR1 and CDR2 are MRHNA and SNTAGT. Trimming removed 3 bases at V and 5 bases at J, with 8 bases between. The CDR3 totals 13 residues. CDR3 sequence reads: CASSDQGNNEQFF. The CDR3 DNA reads as TGTGCCAGCAGTGATCAGGGGAACAATGAGCAGTTCTTC.

The rearrangement joins TRBV5-1 to TRBJ1-4, with D unclear. V gave up 2 bases and J gave up 4 bases, with 15 bases separating them. Germline CDR1 and CDR2: SGHRS and YFSETQ. This CDR3 comprises 16 residues. This chain's CDR3 is CASSFNHGDFNEKLFF. CDR3 bases: TGCGCCAGCAGCTTCAATCACGGAGACTTTAATGAAAAACTGTTTTTT.

Ten or more counts support this clone. The gene calls are TRBV10-1 and TRBJ1-1; weak D call: TRBD1 (5 bases). The CDR3 extends over 15 amino acids. Per germline, CDR1 WNHNN and CDR2 SYGVQD (reference sequence). V was shortened by 7 bases and J by 0 bases, with 15 bases between the two germline ends. In DNA form, the CDR3 reads TGCGCCAGCACCACCGGGGGAGCATTGAACACTGAAGCTTTCTTT. This translates into CASTTGGALNTEAFF.

This chain uses TRBV19 with TRBJ2-1, with D tentatively TRBD2 (5 bases). Trimming took off 5 bases at V and 7 bases at J, with 9 bases between the two ends. Germline V gene lookup returns CDR1 LNHDA and CDR2 SQIVND (reference sequence). This CDR3 contains 12 residues. The CDR3 DNA reads TGTGCCAGTAGTGATAGGAGGAATGAGCAGTTCTTC. This sequence encodes CASSDRRNEQFF.

V gene TRBV3-1 (or the pseudogene TRBV3-2) combines with J gene TRBJ1-6; 7 bases agree with TRBD1. The CDR3 is 15 residues long. J gave up 3 bases and V 4 bases, and 3 bases lay outside the gene matches. Per germline, CDR1 LGHDT and CDR2 YNNKEL (reference sequence). The CDR3 sequence is CASSLGQDYNSPLHF. CDR3 coding DNA: TGTGCCAGCAGCCTCGGACAGGACTATAATTCACCCCTCCACTTT.

This chain connects TRBV2 to TRBJ2-4; D possibly corresponds to TRBD1 (5 bases). Germline CDR1 SNHLY, CDR2 FYNNEI. Trimming took off 2 bases at V and 6 bases at J, with 14 bases between the two ends. This CDR3 comprises 15 residues. The CDR3 loop reads CASSERPRVGNIQYF. For the CDR3, the DNA is TGTGCCAGCAGTGAAAGGCCCAGGGTGGGAAACATTCAGTACTTC. Based on the CDR3 plus reference TRBV2 and TRBJ2-4, the full variable domain is EPEVTQTPSHQVTQMGQEVILRCVPISNHLYFYWYRQILGQKVEFLVSFYNNEISEKSEIFDDQFSVERPDGSNFTLKIRSTKLEDSAMYFCASSERPRVGNIQYFGAGTRLSVL.

V gene TRBV3-1 (or the pseudogene TRBV3-2) combines with J gene TRBJ1-6; no firm D call. V shed 7 bases and J shed 4 bases, with 8 bases lying between them. CDR1 is LGHDT, CDR2 YNNKEL, per germline (reference sequence). The CDR3 is made up of 13 amino acids. The CDR3 sequence: CASTRVYNSPLHF. The CDR3 region has the DNA TGTGCCAGCACGAGGGTTTATAATTCACCCCTCCACTTT.

This sequence joins TRBV27 and TRBJ2-1; TRBD1 might be the D (5 bases). Trimming removed 7 bases at V and 7 bases at J, with 23 bases between. Per the germline V gene, CDR1 is MNHEY and CDR2 is SMNVEV (reference sequence). The CDR3 sequence is 16 residues long. For the CDR3, the DNA is TGTGCCAGCATGAGGCTCAGGGCCTTGCAGAGGAATGAGCAGTTCTTC. Translating it yields CASMRLRALQRNEQFF.

This clone was seen many times. This chain connects TRBV3-1 (or the pseudogene TRBV3-2) to TRBJ1-3; no firm D call. There are 11 residues in the CDR3. In germline, CDR1 is LGHDT, CDR2 YNNKEL (reference sequence). V was trimmed by 4 bases and J by 5 bases, leaving 3 bases between them. CDR3 in amino acids: CASSLRNTIYF. In DNA form, the CDR3 reads TGTGCCAGCAGCCTTAGAAACACCATATATTTT.

The genes are TRBV19 and TRBJ1-2; tentative D call: TRBD1 (6 bases). Per germline, CDR1 LNHDA and CDR2 SQIVND (reference sequence). The length of the CDR3 is 14 residues. V lost 7 bases to trimming and J lost 4 bases, with 16 bases between them. CDR3 loop: CASKPGGRPYGYTF. CDR3 in DNA: TGTGCCAGTAAACCCGGGGGGCGCCCCTATGGCTACACCTTC.

This chain connects TRBV4-1 to TRBJ1-1; no definite D call. There are 16 residues in the CDR3. Trimming cost V 4 bases and J 1 base, with 16 bases left between them. Germline CDR1 is MGHRA and CDR2 is YSYEKL. In nucleotides, the CDR3 is TGCGCCAGCAGCCGAGGAAGGATGGGGAGGAACACTGAAGCTTTCTTT. It is translated as CASSRGRMGRNTEAFF.

V and J are TRBV5-1 and TRBJ2-1, with 9 nucleotides matching TRBD2. The germline V gene has CDR1 SGHRS and CDR2 YFSETQ. The CDR3 covers 17 residues. The V and J ends lost 4 bases and 3 bases, in that order; junction bases with no gene match: 11. The CDR3 reads CASSPVASGTLYNEQFF. In DNA, the CDR3 is TGCGCCAGCAGCCCTGTGGCTAGCGGGACCCTCTACAATGAGCAGTTCTTC.

V usage is TRBV24-1 and J usage is TRBJ2-7; D may be TRBD1 (6 bases). The CDR3 covers 15 residues. Trimming took off 4 bases at V and 5 bases at J, with 17 bases between the two ends. Germline lookup yields CDR1 KGHDR and CDR2 SFDVKD. The CDR3 region has the DNA TGTGCCACCAGTGACCCGGGACATCCCTCGGACGAGCAGTACTTC. Protein product: CATSDPGHPSDEQYF.

CDR3: CASSSPGTSGIYEQYF. CDR3 DNA: TGTGCCAGCAGTTCCCCAGGGACTAGCGGGATCTACGAGCAGTACTTC. V and J are TRBV28 and TRBJ2-7; the match to TRBD2 covers 13 bases. V lost 4 bases, J lost 3 bases, and 6 bases stayed unmatched. This CDR3 spans 16 amino acids. The germline V gene has CDR1 MDHEN and CDR2 SYDVKM.

As DNA, the CDR3 is TGTGCCAGCAGCTTCGACAGCCCCGGGGAGCTGTTTTTT. Residues: CASSFDSPGELFF. The V gene is TRBV7-2, the J gene TRBJ2-2; possibly TRBD1 for D (5 bases). Trimming stripped 3 bases from V and 6 bases from J, with 8 bases between. The CDR3 covers 13 residues. Germline CDR1 and CDR2: SGHTA and FQGNSA.

The DNA for the CDR3 is TGTGCCAGCCTTCTTGCAACTAATGAAAAACTGTTTTTT. It encodes CASLLATNEKLFF. This chain joins TRBV12-3 or TRBV12-4 and TRBJ1-4; D uncertain. This CDR3 spans 13 amino acids. Trimming shortened V by 8 bases and J by 0 bases, and 7 bases separated the two germline ends.

This clone was found a few times. Within the sample, other DNA sequences also encode this same CDR3. The chain employs TRBV27 and TRBJ2-1, with TRBD2 as a possible D gene (6 bases). Trimming shortened V by 2 bases and J by 6 bases, and 11 bases separated the two germline ends. Germline V lookup: CDR1 MNHEY, CDR2 SMNVEV (reference sequence). This CDR3 spans 14 amino acids. The chain's CDR3 is CASSLRRGGNEQFF. The CDR3 DNA reads TGTGCCAGCAGTTTAAGGCGGGGAGGCAATGAGCAGTTCTTC.

V and J are TRBV19 and TRBJ1-2; 8 nucleotides line up with TRBD1. With 6 bases clipped from V and 4 bases from J, the junction kept 7 bases outside the gene matches. Germline V CDR1 and CDR2: LNHDA, SQIVND (reference sequence). The CDR3 totals 14 residues. CDR3 residues: CASRKTGEAYGYTF. The CDR3 nucleotides read TGTGCCAGTAGGAAGACAGGGGAAGCCTATGGCTACACCTTC.

The V and J genes are TRBV5-1 and TRBJ2-1; D perhaps matches TRBD2 (6 bases). The germline V and J ends were trimmed by 4 bases and 9 bases, with 8 bases remaining between them. There are 11 residues in the CDR3. The germline CDR1 and CDR2 sequences are SGHRS and YFSETQ. The DNA of the CDR3 is TGCGCCAGCAGCGCTAGCGCTGAGCAGTTCTTC. Translation: CASSASAEQFF.